This record covers a single T cell receptor (beta chain). TCRdb reprocessed the 5' RACE reads with MiXCR, giving one entry per CDR3 protein. The sample lists 300,000 to 400,000 distinct CDR3 sequences, roughly 14% occurring once. This specimen belongs to a study of CD8 T cells in ankylosing spondylitis. V lost 7 bases to trimming and J lost 2 bases, with 11 bases between them. The CDR3 spans 14 residues. Germline lookup yields CDR1 LGHNT and CDR2 FRNRAP. The specimen sequenced was blood, either unsorted or a sorted T cell fraction (not recorded which). The clonotype originates from a male donor with ankylosing spondylitis or in good health (not recorded which). The chain uses TRBV12-5 and TRBJ2-2; D unresolved. The CDR3 spells CASASTTNTGELFF. In DNA form, the CDR3 reads TGTGCTAGTGCCTCTACTACCAACACCGGGGAGCTGTTTTTT.